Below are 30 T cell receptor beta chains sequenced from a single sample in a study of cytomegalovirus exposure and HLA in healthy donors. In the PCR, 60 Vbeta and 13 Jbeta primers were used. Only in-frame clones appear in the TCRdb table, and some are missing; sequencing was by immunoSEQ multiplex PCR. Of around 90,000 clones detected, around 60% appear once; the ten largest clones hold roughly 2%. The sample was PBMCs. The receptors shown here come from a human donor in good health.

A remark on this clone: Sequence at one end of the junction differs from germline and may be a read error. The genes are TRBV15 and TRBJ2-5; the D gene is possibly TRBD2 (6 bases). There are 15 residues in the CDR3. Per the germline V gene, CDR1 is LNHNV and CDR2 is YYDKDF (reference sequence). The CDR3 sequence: CAASLGEVWQGTQYF. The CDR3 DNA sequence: TGTGCCGCCAGCCTCGGGGAGGTCTGGCAGGGGACCCAGTACTTC. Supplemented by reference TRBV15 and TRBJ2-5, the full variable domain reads DAMVIQNPRYQVTQFGKPVTLSCSQTLNHNVMYWYQQKSSQAPKLLFHYYDKDFNNEADTPDNFQSRRPNTSFCFLDIRSPGLGDTAMYLCAASLGEVWQGTQYFGPGTRLLVL.

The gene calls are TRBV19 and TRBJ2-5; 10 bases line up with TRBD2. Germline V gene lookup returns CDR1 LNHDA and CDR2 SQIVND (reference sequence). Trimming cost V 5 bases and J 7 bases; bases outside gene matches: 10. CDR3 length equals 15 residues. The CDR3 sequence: CASSVRTSGAWTQYF. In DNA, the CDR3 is TGTGCCAGTAGTGTTAGGACTAGCGGAGCGTGGACCCAGTACTTC.

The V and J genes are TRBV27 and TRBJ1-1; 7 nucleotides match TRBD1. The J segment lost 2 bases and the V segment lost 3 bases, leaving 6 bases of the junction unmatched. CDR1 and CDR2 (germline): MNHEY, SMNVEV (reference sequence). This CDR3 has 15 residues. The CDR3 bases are TGTGCCAGCAGTTTCCTTCAGGGGGGAAACACTGAAGCTTTCTTT. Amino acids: CASSFLQGGNTEAFF.

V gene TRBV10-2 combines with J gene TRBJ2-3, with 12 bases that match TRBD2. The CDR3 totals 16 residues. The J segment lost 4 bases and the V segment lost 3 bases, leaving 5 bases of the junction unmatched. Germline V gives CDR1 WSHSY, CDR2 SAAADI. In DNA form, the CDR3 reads TGCGCCAGCAGTGAAATACTAGCGGGGGGCCCAGATACGCAGTATTTT. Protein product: CASSEILAGGPDTQYF.

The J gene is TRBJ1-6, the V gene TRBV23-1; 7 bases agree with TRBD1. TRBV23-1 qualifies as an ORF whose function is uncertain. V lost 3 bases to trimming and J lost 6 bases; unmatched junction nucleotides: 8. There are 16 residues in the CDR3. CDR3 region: CASSHRRQGGNSPLHF. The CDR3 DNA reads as TGCGCCAGCAGTCATCGAAGACAGGGTGGTAATTCACCCCTCCACTTT.

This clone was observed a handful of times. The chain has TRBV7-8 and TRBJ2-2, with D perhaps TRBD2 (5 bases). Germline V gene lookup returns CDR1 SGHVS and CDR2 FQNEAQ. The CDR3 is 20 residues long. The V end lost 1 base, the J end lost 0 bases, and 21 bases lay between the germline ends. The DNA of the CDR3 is TGTGCCAGCAGCTTAGTCGGAGGACGACAAAGCCTCGCGAACACCGGGGAGCTGTTTTTT. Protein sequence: CASSLVGGRQSLANTGELFF.

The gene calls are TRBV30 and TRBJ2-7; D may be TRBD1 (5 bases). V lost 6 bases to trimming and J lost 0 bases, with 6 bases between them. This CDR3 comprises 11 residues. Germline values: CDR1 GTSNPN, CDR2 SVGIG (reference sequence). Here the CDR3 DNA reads TGTGCCTGTCAGGGCTCCTACGAGCAGTACTTC. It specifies CACQGSYEQYF. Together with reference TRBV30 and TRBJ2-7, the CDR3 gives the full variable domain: SQTIHQWPATLVQPVGSPLSLECTVEGTSNPNLYWYRQAAGRGLQLLFYSVGIGQISSEVPQNLSASRPQDRQFILSSKKLLLSDSGFYLCACQGSYEQYFGPGTRLTVT.

The CDR3 spells CASVLAGGSTGELFF. CDR3 DNA: TGTGCCAGTGTTCTAGCGGGGGGTTCCACCGGGGAGCTGTTTTTT. The chain carries TRBV19 and TRBJ2-2, with TRBD2 matching 11 bases. The CDR3 has 15 residues. Trimming cost V 8 bases and J 4 bases; bases outside gene matches: 6. Germline values: CDR1 LNHDA, CDR2 SQIVND (reference sequence). Variable domain in full (rest from reference TRBV19 and TRBJ2-2): DGGITQSPKYLFRKEGQNVTLSCEQNLNHDAMYWYRQDPGQGLRLIYYSQIVNDFQKGDIAEGYSVSREKKESFPLTVTSAQKNPTAFYLCASVLAGGSTGELFFGEGSRLTVL.

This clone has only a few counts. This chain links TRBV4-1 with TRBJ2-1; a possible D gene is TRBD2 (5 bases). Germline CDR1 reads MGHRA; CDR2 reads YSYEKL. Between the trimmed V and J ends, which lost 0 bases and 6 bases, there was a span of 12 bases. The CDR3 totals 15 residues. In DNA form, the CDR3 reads TGCGCCAGCAGCCAAGATAGAGGGATCGGCAATGAGCAGTTCTTC. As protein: CASSQDRGIGNEQFF.

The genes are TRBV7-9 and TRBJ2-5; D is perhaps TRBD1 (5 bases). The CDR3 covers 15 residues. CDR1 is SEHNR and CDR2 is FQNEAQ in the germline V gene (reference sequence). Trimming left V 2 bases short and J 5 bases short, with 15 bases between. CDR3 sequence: CASSLRTARQETQYF. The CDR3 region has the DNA TGTGCCAGCAGCTTACGAACAGCGAGACAGGAGACCCAGTACTTC. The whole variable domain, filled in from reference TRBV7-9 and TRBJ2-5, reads DTGVSQNPRHKITKRGQNVTFRCDPISEHNRLYWYRQTLGQGPEFLTYFQNEAQLEKSRLLSDRFSAERPKGSFSTLEIQRTEQGDSAMYLCASSLRTARQETQYFGPGTRLLVL.

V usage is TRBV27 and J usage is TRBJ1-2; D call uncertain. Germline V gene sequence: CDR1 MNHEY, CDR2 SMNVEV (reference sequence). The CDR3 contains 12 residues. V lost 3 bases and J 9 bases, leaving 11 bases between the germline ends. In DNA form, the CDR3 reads TGTGCCAGCAGTTTTCGGGGATCCAGCTACACCTTC. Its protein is CASSFRGSSYTF.

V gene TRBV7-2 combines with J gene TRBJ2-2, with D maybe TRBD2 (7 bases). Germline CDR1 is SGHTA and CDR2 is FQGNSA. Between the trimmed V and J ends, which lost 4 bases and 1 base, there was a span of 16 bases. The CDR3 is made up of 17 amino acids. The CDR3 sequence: CASSSGGLALNTGELFF. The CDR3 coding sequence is TGTGCCAGCAGCTCCGGGGGGCTAGCCTTGAACACCGGGGAGCTGTTTTTT.

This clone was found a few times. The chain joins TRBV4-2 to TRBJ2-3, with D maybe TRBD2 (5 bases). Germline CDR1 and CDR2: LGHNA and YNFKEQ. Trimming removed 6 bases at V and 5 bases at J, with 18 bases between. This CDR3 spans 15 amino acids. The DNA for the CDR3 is TGTGCCAGCAGACCCCGGACTGCCGGCGGAGATACGCAGTATTTT. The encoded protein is CASRPRTAGGDTQYF.

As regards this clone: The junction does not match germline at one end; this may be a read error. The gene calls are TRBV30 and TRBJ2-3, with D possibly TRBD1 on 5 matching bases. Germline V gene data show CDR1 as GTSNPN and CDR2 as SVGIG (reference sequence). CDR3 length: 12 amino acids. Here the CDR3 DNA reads TGTGCCTGGGGGGCGCGCGCAGATGCGCAGTATTTT. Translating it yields CAWGARADAQYF.

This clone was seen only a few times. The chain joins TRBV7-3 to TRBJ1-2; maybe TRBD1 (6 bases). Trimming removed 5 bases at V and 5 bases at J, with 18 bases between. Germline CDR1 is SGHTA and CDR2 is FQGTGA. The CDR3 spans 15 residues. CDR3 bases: TGTGCCAGCAGCCTCTCACAGGGCTCGGGATATGGCTACACCTTC. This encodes CASSLSQGSGYGYTF.

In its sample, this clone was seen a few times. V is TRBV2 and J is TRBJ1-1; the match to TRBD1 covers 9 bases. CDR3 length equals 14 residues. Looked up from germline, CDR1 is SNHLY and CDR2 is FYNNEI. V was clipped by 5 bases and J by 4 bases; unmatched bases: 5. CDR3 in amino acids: CASSRGQGSTEAFF. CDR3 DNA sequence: TGTGCCAGCAGTCGGGGACAGGGAAGCACTGAAGCTTTCTTT.

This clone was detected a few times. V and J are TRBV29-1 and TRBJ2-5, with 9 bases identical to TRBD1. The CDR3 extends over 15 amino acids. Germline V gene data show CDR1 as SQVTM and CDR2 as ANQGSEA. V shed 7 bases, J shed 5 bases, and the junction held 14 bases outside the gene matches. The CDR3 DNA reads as TGCAGCGCCGCTTCTAGTCCGACAGGGGGTGAGACCCAGTACTTC. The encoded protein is CSAASSPTGGETQYF.

This chain's CDR3 is CASTLSGLAQETQYF. CDR3 in DNA: TGTGCCAGTACCCTATCGGGACTAGCCCAAGAGACCCAGTACTTC. The V gene is TRBV19, the J gene TRBJ2-5; 9 positions match TRBD2. Trimming cost V 7 bases and J 1 base; bases outside gene matches: 7. Per the germline V gene, CDR1 is LNHDA and CDR2 is SQIVND (reference sequence). This CDR3 region has 15 residues. Supplemented by reference TRBV19 and TRBJ2-5, the full variable domain reads DGGITQSPKYLFRKEGQNVTLSCEQNLNHDAMYWYRQDPGQGLRLIYYSQIVNDFQKGDIAEGYSVSREKKESFPLTVTSAQKNPTAFYLCASTLSGLAQETQYFGPGTRLLVL.

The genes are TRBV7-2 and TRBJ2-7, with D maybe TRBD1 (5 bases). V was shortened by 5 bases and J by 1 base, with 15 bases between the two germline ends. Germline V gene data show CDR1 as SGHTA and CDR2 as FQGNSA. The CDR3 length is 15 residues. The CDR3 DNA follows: TGTGCCAGCAGCCTTCATTGGGGCCCTTCCTACGAGCAGTACTTC. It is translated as CASSLHWGPSYEQYF.

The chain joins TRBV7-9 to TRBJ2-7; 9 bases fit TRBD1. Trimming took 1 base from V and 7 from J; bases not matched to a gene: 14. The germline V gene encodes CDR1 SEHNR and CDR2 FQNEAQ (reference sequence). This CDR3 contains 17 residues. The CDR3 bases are TGTGCCAGCAGCTTAGAGTCGTGGGGACAGGGAGCGGGAGAGCAGTACTTC. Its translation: CASSLESWGQGAGEQYF.

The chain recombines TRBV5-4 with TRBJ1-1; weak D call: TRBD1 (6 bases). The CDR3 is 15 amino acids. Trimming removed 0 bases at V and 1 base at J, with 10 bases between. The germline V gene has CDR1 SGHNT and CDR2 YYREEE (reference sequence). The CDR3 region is CASSLGTDGNTEAFF. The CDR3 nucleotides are TGTGCCAGCAGCTTGGGGACAGACGGGAACACTGAAGCTTTCTTT.

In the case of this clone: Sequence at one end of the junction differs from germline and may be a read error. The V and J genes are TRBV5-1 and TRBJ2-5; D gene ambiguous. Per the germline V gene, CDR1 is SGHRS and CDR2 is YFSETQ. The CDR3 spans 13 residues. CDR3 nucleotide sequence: TGCGCCAGCAGCTCCCGACGCCAAGAGGCCCAGTACTTC. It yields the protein CASSSRRQEAQYF.

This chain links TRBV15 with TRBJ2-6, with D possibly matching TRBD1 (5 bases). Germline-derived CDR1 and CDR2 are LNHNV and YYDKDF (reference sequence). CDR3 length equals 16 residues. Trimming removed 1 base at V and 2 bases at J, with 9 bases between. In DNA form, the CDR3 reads TGTGCCACCAGCAGAGGGGGCAGGGCTGGGGCCAACGTCCTGACTTTC. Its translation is CATSRGGRAGANVLTF. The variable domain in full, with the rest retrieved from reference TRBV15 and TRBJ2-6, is DAMVIQNPRYQVTQFGKPVTLSCSQTLNHNVMYWYQQKSSQAPKLLFHYYDKDFNNEADTPDNFQSRRPNTSFCFLDIRSPGLGDTAMYLCATSRGGRAGANVLTFGAGSRLTVL.

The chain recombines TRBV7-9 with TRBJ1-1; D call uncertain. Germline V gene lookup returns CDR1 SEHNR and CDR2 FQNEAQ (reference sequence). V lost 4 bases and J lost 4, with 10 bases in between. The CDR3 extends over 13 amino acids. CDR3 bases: TGTGCCAGCAGCTCCCTGCGGGGCACTGAAGCTTTCTTT. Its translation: CASSSLRGTEAFF.

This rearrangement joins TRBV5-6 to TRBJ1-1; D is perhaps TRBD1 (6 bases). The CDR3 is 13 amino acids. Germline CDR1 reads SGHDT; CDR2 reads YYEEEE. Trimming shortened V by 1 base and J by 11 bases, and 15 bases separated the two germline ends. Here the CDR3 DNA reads TGTGCCAGCAGCTTGAACAGGGCCCCCTACGCTTTCTTT. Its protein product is CASSLNRAPYAFF.

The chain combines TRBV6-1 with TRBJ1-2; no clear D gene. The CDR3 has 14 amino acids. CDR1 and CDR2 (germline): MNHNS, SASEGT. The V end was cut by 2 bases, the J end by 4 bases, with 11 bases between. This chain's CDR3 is CASSESVSPYGYTF. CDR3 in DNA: TGTGCCAGCAGTGAATCGGTTAGTCCCTATGGCTACACCTTC.

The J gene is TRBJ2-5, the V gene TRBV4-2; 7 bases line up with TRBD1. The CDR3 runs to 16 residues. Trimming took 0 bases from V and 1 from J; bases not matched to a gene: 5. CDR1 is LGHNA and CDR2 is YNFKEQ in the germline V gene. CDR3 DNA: TGTGCCAGCAGCCAAGATGCAGGGGGAGTCCAAGAGACCCAGTACTTC. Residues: CASSQDAGGVQETQYF.

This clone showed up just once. The chain's CDR3 is CASSIGQPTMNTEAFF. The CDR3 bases are TGTGCCAGCTCAATTGGACAGCCCACGATGAACACTGAAGCTTTCTTT. The chain employs TRBV18 and TRBJ1-1, with D possibly matching TRBD1 (6 bases). Between the trimmed V and J ends, which lost 5 bases and 0 bases, there was a span of 16 bases. CDR3 length: 16 residues. Per the germline V gene, CDR1 is KGHSH and CDR2 is LQKENI.

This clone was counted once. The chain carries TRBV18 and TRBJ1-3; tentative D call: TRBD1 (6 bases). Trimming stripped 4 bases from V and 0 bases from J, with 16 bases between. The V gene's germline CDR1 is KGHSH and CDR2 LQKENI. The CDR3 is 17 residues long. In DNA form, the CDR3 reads TGTGCCAGCTCACTCCCCGGGGGGCCCCTCTCTGGAAACACCATATATTTT. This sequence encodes CASSLPGGPLSGNTIYF.

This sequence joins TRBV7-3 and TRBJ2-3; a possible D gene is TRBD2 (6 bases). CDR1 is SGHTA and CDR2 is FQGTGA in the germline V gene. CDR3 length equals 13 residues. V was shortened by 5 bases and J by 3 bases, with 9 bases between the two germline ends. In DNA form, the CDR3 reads TGTGCCAGCAGCCCGGGGAGGACAGATACGCAGTATTTT. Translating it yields CASSPGRTDTQYF.